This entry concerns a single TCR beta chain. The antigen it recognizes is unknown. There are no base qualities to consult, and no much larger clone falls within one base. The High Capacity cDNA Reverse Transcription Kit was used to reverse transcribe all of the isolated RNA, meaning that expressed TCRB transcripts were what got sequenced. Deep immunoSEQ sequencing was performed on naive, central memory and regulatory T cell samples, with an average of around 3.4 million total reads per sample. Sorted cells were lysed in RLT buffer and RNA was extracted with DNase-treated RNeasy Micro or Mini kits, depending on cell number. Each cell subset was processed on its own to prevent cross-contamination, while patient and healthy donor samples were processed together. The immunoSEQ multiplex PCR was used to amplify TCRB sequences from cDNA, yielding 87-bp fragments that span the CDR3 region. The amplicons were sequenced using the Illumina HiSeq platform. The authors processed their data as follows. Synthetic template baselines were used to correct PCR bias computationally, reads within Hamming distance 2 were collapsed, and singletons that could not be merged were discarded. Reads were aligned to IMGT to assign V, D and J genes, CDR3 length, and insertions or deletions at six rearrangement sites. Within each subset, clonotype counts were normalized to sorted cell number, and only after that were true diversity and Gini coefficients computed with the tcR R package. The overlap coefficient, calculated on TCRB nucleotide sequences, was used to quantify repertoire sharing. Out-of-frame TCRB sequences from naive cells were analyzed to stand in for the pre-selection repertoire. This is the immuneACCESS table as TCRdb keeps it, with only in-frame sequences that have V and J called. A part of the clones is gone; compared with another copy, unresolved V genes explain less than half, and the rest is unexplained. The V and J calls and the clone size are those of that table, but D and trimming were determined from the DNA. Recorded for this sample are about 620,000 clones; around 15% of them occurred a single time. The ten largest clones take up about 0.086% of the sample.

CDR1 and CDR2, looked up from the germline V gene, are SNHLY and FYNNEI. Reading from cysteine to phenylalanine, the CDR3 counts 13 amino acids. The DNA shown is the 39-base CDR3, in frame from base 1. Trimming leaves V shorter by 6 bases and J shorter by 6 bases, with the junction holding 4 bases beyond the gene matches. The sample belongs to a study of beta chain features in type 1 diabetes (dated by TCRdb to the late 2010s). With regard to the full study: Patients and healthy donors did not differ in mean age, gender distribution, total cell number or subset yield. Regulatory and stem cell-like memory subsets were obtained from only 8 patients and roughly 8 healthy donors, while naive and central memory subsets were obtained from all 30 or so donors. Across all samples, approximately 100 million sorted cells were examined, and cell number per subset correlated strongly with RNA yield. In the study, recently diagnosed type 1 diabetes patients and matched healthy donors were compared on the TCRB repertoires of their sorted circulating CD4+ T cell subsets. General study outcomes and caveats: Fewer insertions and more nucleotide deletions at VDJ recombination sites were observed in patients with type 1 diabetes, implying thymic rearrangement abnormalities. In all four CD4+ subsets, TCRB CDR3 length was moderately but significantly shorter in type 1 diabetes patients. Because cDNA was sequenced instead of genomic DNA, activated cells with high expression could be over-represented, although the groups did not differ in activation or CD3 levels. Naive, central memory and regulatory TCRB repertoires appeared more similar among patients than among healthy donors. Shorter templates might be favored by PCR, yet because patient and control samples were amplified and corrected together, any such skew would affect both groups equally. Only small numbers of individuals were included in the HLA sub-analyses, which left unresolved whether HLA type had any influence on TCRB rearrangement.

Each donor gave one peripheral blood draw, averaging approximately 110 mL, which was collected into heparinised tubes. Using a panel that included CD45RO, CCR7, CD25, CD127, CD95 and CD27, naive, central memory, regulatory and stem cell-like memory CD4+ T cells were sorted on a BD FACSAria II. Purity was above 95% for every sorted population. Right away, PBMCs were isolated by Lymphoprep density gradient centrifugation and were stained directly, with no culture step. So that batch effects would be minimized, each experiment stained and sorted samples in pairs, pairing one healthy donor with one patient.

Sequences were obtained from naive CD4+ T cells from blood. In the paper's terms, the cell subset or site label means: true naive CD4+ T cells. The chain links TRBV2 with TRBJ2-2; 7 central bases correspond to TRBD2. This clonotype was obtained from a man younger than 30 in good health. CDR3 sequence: CASSPAGAGELFF. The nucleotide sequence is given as TGTGCCAGCAGCCCCGCGGGAGCCGGGGAGCTGTTTTTT.